The present T cell receptor beta chain was sequenced within a study of Ad26.COV2.S vaccination and SARS-CoV-2 variants. Treatment defined: some 19 received Ad26.COV2.S at low or high dose, single or two shots; 5 received placebo; per-sample allocation not given. All samples were drawn on day 63, counting from the first vaccine or placebo injection. Data came from immunoSEQ multiplex PCR; TCRdb stores just in-frame clones and leaves some out. The profile covers about 410,000 clones, with approximately 86% appearing a single time and around 3.4% taken by the ten largest. Sequencing was performed on peripheral blood, taken in a trial of Ad26.COV2.S vaccine versus placebo. The sequence came from a person aged 18-65 years who received the Ad26.COV2.S COVID-19 vaccine or a placebo.

Written as DNA, the CDR3 is TGCGCCAGCGCGACAGGGGTCTCCAATGGCTACACCTTC. This translates into CASATGVSNGYTF. The V gene is TRBV5-1, the J gene TRBJ1-2, with TRBD1 matching over 8 bases. The CDR3 is 13 amino acids. V was clipped by 7 bases and J by 6 bases; unmatched bases: 8. Germline loops: CDR1 SGHRS, CDR2 YFSETQ. Supplemented by reference TRBV5-1 and TRBJ1-2, the full variable domain reads KAGVTQTPRYLIKTRGQQVTLSCSPISGHRSVSWYQQTPGQGLQFLFEYFSETQRNKGNFPGRFSGRQFSNSRSEMNVSTLELGDSALYLCASATGVSNGYTFGSGTRLTVV.